This T cell receptor (beta chain) is from a study of CD8 T cells in ankylosing spondylitis. General study points: A TCR beta motif of fewer than ten highly homologous variants seemed to mark ankylosing spondylitis blood.

This clonotype was recorded a few times. Its specificity is not known. TCRdb reprocessed the 5' RACE reads with MiXCR, giving one entry per CDR3 protein. The table shows over 200,000 distinct CDR3 sequences, with 18% occurring only once. The sample consisted of blood, either unsorted or a sorted T cell fraction (not recorded which). The TCR comes from a male donor with ankylosing spondylitis.

The CDR3 DNA reads TGTGCCAGCAGTCCGCCGGGACTAGCGAACACCGGGGAGCTGTTTTTT. It is translated as CASSPPGLANTGELFF. The rearrangement uses TRBV6-2 or TRBV6-3 and TRBJ2-2, with TRBD2 identical over 8 bases. V lost 5 bases and J lost 0; bases outside the gene matches: 5. The germline V gene has CDR1 MNHEY and CDR2 SVGEGT. The CDR3 is made up of 16 amino acids.